In its sample, the clone carrying this TCR beta chain was seen a few times. Its antigen is unknown. This sample is part of a study of blood T cells in healthy people across ages. A second PCR of 7 to 11 cycles used a sample-barcoded 5' primer and a J-beta primer mix. Every single cDNA molecule received a tag from a template-switch adaptor with 12 random nucleotides. Individual samples furnished no less than 2.5 million CDR3-containing paired-end reads apiece. TCRdb independently ran MiXCR on the 5' RACE reads; one entry per CDR3 protein. The sample contains 1.5 million to 1.9 million distinct CDR3 sequences, 35% to 45% of which appear only once. Peripheral blood from each donor was collected in a volume of 8.5 to 10 milliliters. Study-level points and caveats: More naive CD4+ cells and higher diversity marked long-lived donors relative to aged donors.

V lost 10 bases and J lost 0; bases outside the gene matches: 18. This CDR3 spans 18 amino acids. The germline V gene encodes CDR1 MNHEY and CDR2 SMNVEV (reference sequence). Sequences were obtained from blood. This chain uses TRBV27 with TRBJ2-3; TRBD2 matches at 8 bases. The clonotype comes from a woman between 18 and 29 years old in good health. Written as DNA, the CDR3 is TGTGCCACGGGCGCGGGGAAGAGCGCTAGCGGGAGCACAGATACGCAGTATTTT. This codes for CATGAGKSASGSTDTQYF.